This record concerns one T cell receptor beta chain sequence. Its antigen is as yet unknown. This sample stems from a study of cytomegalovirus exposure and HLA in healthy donors. Study-wide points: Highly shared variants forming one cluster were likely a sequencing artifact. Analyses of presence/absence relied on an assumption of roughly uniform sequencing depth across donors.

This PCR relied on a set of 60 Vbeta primers and 13 Jbeta primers. The protocol was immunoSEQ multiplex PCR, while the TCRdb copy is restricted to in-frame clones and leaves out a portion. This table holds roughly 150,000 clones, around four fifths found once. CDR3 length equals 11 residues. Trimming cost V 11 bases and J 10 bases, with 15 bases left between them. Germline V gives CDR1 SEHNR, CDR2 FQNEAQ (reference sequence). The donors gave bone marrow, and they were healthy. Sample: PBMCs. The chain carries TRBV7-9 and TRBJ2-1; the D gene is possibly TRBD2 (6 bases). The source is a male donor in good health and CMV-seronegative. In nucleotides, the CDR3 is TGTGCCCCCACCGGGACTGTAGAGCAGTTCTTC. Its translation is CAPTGTVEQFF.